The 30 T cell receptor beta chains below were found in one sample sequenced in a study of blood T cell repertoires in COVID-19. The assay was immunoSEQ multiplex PCR, and TCRdb's table has in-frame clones only and misses some. The sample yields over 90,000 clones, nearly 90% seen once. Sequenced material: peripheral blood. The receptors derive from a man between 45 and 60 years old in a cohort sampled during active COVID-19.

The gene calls are TRBV14 and TRBJ2-7, with D unresolved. The ends were cut back, 3 bases at V and 7 bases at J, with 13 bases in the middle. Germline values: CDR1 SGHDN, CDR2 FVKESK. The CDR3 is made up of 13 amino acids. CDR3 coding DNA: TGTGCCAGCAGCCAGAACGGCCGCGGTGAGCAGTACGTC. Residues: CASSQNGRGEQYV.

This chain links TRBV18 with TRBJ2-7; 10 bases match TRBD2. This CDR3 is built from 15 residues. V lost 1 base and J lost 3; bases outside the gene matches: 3. Germline CDR1 reads KGHSH; CDR2 reads LQKENI. In nucleotides, the CDR3 is TGTGCCAGCTCACCACAGCGGGGGGGCCTCTACGAGCAGTACTTC. Its protein is CASSPQRGGLYEQYF.

The chain carries TRBV7-8 and TRBJ1-4; D remains unclear. CDR1 and CDR2 (germline): SGHVS, FQNEAQ. This CDR3 contains 14 residues. Trimming left V 3 bases short and J 8 bases short, with 13 bases between. In nucleotides, the CDR3 is TGTGCCAGCAGCTTCGGCCAGGTTGTGGAAAAACTGTTTTTT. Encoded protein: CASSFGQVVEKLFF.

The chain couples TRBV11-3 to TRBJ2-1; D not certain. Trimming stripped 1 base from V and 0 bases from J, with 7 bases between. Germline V gene sequence: CDR1 SGHNT, CDR2 YENEEA. The CDR3 is made up of 15 amino acids. CDR3 residues: CASSLGAFSYNEQFF. The CDR3 bases are TGTGCCAGCAGCTTAGGGGCGTTCTCCTACAATGAGCAGTTCTTC.

The V call is TRBV5-1, the J call TRBJ2-7; 8 nucleotides align to TRBD2. The CDR3 contains 15 residues. CDR1 and CDR2 from the germline V gene are SGHRS and YFSETQ. Unmatched junction bases numbered 6, after V lost 1 base and J lost 3 bases. The CDR3 here is CASSLNRGGFYEQYF. The CDR3 DNA reads TGCGCCAGCAGCTTGAACCGGGGGGGCTTCTACGAGCAGTACTTC.

CDR3 region: CASSPQGFVSQPQHF. The CDR3 region has the DNA TGTGCCAGCAGCCCGCAGGGTTTTGTATCTCAGCCCCAGCATTTT. The rearrangement links TRBV6-2 or TRBV6-3 to TRBJ1-5, with D perhaps matching TRBD1 (5 bases). Germline CDR1 reads MNHEY; CDR2 reads SVGEGT. Trimming removed 6 bases from V and 6 bases from J, with 18 bases in between. The CDR3 sequence is 15 residues long.

This rearrangement joins TRBV10-1 to TRBJ2-3, with D possibly matching TRBD2 (6 bases). CDR1 and CDR2 from the germline V gene are WNHNN and SYGVQD (reference sequence). Deletions cut 0 bases from V and 1 base from J, with 8 bases between. This CDR3 is built from 15 residues. CDR3 DNA sequence: TGCGCCAGCAGTGAGTCCCCGGGGGGCACAGATACGCAGTATTTT. This encodes CASSESPGGTDTQYF.

The V call is TRBV19, the J call TRBJ1-3; 7 bases fit TRBD1. V lost 4 bases, J lost 1 base, and 4 bases stayed unmatched. Germline assignment: CDR1 LNHDA and CDR2 SQIVND (reference sequence). The CDR3 is made up of 15 amino acids. The CDR3 DNA follows: TGTGCCAGTAGTACACAGGGGACTTCTGGAAACACCATATATTTT. Translation: CASSTQGTSGNTIYF.

J is TRBJ2-7 and V is TRBV9; weak D call: TRBD1 (7 bases). The germline V gene encodes CDR1 SGDLS and CDR2 YYNGEE. The CDR3 runs to 13 residues. Trimming removed 4 bases at V and 4 bases at J, with 12 bases between. CDR3 DNA sequence: TGTGCCAGCAGCTCATCAGGGGGGTACGAGCAGTACTTC. Its translation is CASSSSGGYEQYF.

The chain recombines TRBV29-1 with TRBJ2-1; 8 nucleotides align to TRBD2. The CDR3 has 17 amino acids. The germline gives CDR1 SQVTM, CDR2 ANQGSEA. Trimming removed 3 bases from V and 5 bases from J; junction bases left unmatched: 15. The DNA for the CDR3 is TGCAGCGTTGAGGGAGCCACTCGGCGGGGGGCGAACAATGAGCAGTTCTTC. Protein: CSVEGATRRGANNEQFF.

The sample holds a few counts of this clone. V is TRBV29-1 and J is TRBJ2-5, with 8 bases matching TRBD2. Germline-derived CDR1 and CDR2 are SQVTM and ANQGSEA. V was pared by 6 bases and J by 5 bases, with 11 bases of the junction left unmatched. The CDR3 has 14 residues. The CDR3 loop is CSVGAGAVGETQYF. Here the CDR3 DNA reads TGCAGCGTCGGAGCGGGGGCTGTGGGGGAGACCCAGTACTTC.

The chain has TRBV10-3 and TRBJ2-7; D is possibly TRBD2 (6 bases). Germline CDR1 ENHRY, CDR2 SYGVKD. Trimming pared 0 bases from V and 5 bases from J, leaving 17 bases between. This CDR3 is 16 amino acids long. This CDR3 reads CAISESWFGGSDEQYF. The CDR3 DNA sequence: TGTGCCATCAGTGAGTCCTGGTTTGGGGGGAGCGACGAGCAGTACTTC.

This rearrangement joins TRBV10-3 to TRBJ2-1; tentatively, D is TRBD1 (5 bases). V lost 3 bases and J lost 7, with 7 bases in between. Germline CDR1 ENHRY, CDR2 SYGVKD. This CDR3 has 12 residues. For the CDR3, the DNA is TGTGCCATCAGTGAAAAGGGGAATGAGCAGTTCTTC. It codes for CAISEKGNEQFF.

This rearrangement joins TRBV19 to TRBJ2-1, with D maybe TRBD1 (6 bases). Germline assignment: CDR1 LNHDA and CDR2 SQIVND (reference sequence). V was cut by 3 bases and J by 9 bases, with 15 bases left in between. The CDR3 sequence is 14 residues long. The CDR3 sequence is CASSILGGDFEQFF. CDR3 nucleotide sequence: TGTGCCAGTAGTATTTTAGGGGGAGACTTTGAGCAGTTCTTC.

The chain combines TRBV5-8 with TRBJ2-7, with D perhaps TRBD2 (5 bases). V was pared by 1 base and J by 4 bases, with 15 bases between. Germline CDR1 reads SGHTS; CDR2 reads YDEGEE. The CDR3 covers 15 residues. The CDR3 loop is CASSLKLGAGYEQYF. The CDR3 DNA is TGTGCCAGCAGCTTGAAACTAGGAGCTGGGTACGAGCAGTACTTC.

The chain uses TRBV7-7 and TRBJ2-2, with D possibly matching TRBD1 (5 bases). The CDR3 totals 13 residues. Trimming cost V 5 bases and J 5 bases, with 9 bases left between them. Germline V gene lookup returns CDR1 SSHAT and CDR2 FNYEAQ (reference sequence). Written as DNA, the CDR3 is TGTGCCAGCAGCGCCCAGGGAACCGGGGAGCTGTTTTTT. Translation: CASSAQGTGELFF.

The V call is TRBV2, the J call TRBJ2-1; TRBD2 matches 8 bases. The CDR3 runs to 15 residues. Germline V lookup: CDR1 SNHLY, CDR2 FYNNEI. J was trimmed by 1 base and V by 6 bases; bases with no gene match: 5. CDR3 bases: TGTGCCAGCAGGGCCTTAGCGGGGTCCTACAATGAGCAGTTCTTC. Its translation is CASRALAGSYNEQFF.

The chain combines TRBV7-9 with TRBJ1-2; 7 nucleotides line up with TRBD1. Losses at the gene ends were 6 bases for V and 8 bases for J; bases not matched to a gene: 6. Germline V gene sequence: CDR1 SEHNR, CDR2 FQNEAQ (reference sequence). CDR3 size: 12 residues. The DNA for the CDR3 is TGTGCCAGCAGACGCCGGGACAGCGGCTACACCTTC. Translation: CASRRRDSGYTF.

The rearrangement links TRBV6-2 or TRBV6-3 to TRBJ2-3; 15 nucleotides match TRBD2. The CDR3 is made up of 19 amino acids. Germline V gives CDR1 MNHEY, CDR2 SVGEGT. V dropped 0 bases and J dropped 0; count of bases not matched to a gene: 4. The CDR3 DNA reads TGTGCCAGCAGTTACTCCGGGACTAGCGGGGGGACTAGCACAGATACGCAGTATTTT. As protein: CASSYSGTSGGTSTDTQYF.

The CDR3 region has the DNA TGCGCCAGCAGCCAAGATGTCGGCGGGGTTACGCAGTATTTT. Translating it yields CASSQDVGGVTQYF. The chain couples TRBV4-1 to TRBJ2-3; D might be TRBD2 (6 bases). Germline CDR1 and CDR2: MGHRA and YSYEKL. Deletions cut 0 bases from V and 8 bases from J, with 12 bases between. CDR3 size: 14 residues.

This chain joins TRBV19 and TRBJ1-2, with TRBD1 as a possible D gene (6 bases). The germline V and J ends were trimmed by 6 bases and 5 bases, with 16 bases remaining between them. Germline CDR1 is LNHDA and CDR2 is SQIVND (reference sequence). This CDR3 is built from 14 residues. The CDR3 DNA is TGTGCCAGTAGGCCAGTCCAGGGGATTTATGGCTACACCTTC. Protein: CASRPVQGIYGYTF.

The chain couples TRBV16 to TRBJ1-2; D perhaps matches TRBD1 (6 bases). CDR1 and CDR2 from the germline V gene are KGHSY and FQNENV. This CDR3 has 13 amino acids. V was pared by 3 bases and J by 4 bases, with 9 bases between. CDR3: CASSHQGTYGYTF. CDR3 nucleotides: TGTGCCAGCAGCCACCAGGGGACCTATGGCTACACCTTC.

The rearrangement joins TRBV5-6 to TRBJ1-2; weak D call: TRBD1 (5 bases). Germline V gene sequence: CDR1 SGHDT, CDR2 YYEEEE. This CDR3 has 17 residues. V lost 0 bases and J 1 base, leaving 16 bases between the germline ends. The CDR3 nucleotides read TGTGCCAGCAGCTTGGCCCAGGGTAGTAGGGTTAACTATGGCTACACCTTC. It yields the protein CASSLAQGSRVNYGYTF.

The rearrangement links TRBV6-2 or TRBV6-3 to TRBJ1-2; no clear D. The V gene lost 2 bases and the J gene lost 7 bases, with 11 bases spanning the gap. CDR3 length equals 13 residues. Germline V gene data show CDR1 as MNHEY and CDR2 as SVGEGT. CDR3 sequence: CASSYEGAGGYTF. DNA for the CDR3: TGTGCCAGCAGTTACGAGGGCGCTGGTGGCTACACCTTC.

The chain has TRBV21-1 and TRBJ2-1; TRBD2, the table's D call, lacks a check against the DNA. TRBV21-1 is a documented pseudogene. This CDR3 region has 17 residues. As DNA, the CDR3 is TGTGCCAGCAGCAAAGGCCATAGCGGGGGACCCTACAATGAGCAGTTCTTC. Amino acid sequence: CASSKGHSGGPYNEQFF.

The CDR3 sequence: CASSSDYAQETQYF. In DNA form, the CDR3 reads TGTGCCAGCAGCTCGGACTATGCCCAAGAGACCCAGTACTTC. The rearrangement joins TRBV11-1 to TRBJ2-5, with D possibly being TRBD2 (6 bases). The V gene lost 4 bases and the J gene lost 1 base, with 10 bases spanning the gap. Germline V lookup: CDR1 SGHAT, CDR2 FQDESV (reference sequence). CDR3 length: 14 amino acids. Full variable domain (rest looked up from reference TRBV11-1 and TRBJ2-5): EAEVAQSPRYKITEKSQAVAFWCDPISGHATLYWYRQILGQGPELLVQFQDESVVDDSQLPKDRFSAERLKGVDSTLKIQPAELGDSAMYLCASSSDYAQETQYFGPGTRLLVL.

The chain joins TRBV15 to TRBJ2-5; 7 nucleotides line up with TRBD1. Trimming took 1 base from V and 3 from J; bases not matched to a gene: 8. Germline V CDR1 and CDR2: LNHNV, YYDKDF (reference sequence). The CDR3 extends over 16 amino acids. CDR3 DNA: TGTGCCACCAGCAGAGGTCCTTCGCAGGGGGAAGAGACCCAGTACTTC. Its translation: CATSRGPSQGEETQYF.

The V and J genes are TRBV23-1 and TRBJ2-3; D gene unclear. TRBV23-1 is an open reading frame, and its role is uncertain. Trimming removed 11 bases from V and 0 bases from J, with 12 bases in between. The CDR3 runs to 13 residues. CDR3 sequence reads: CAHPRESTDTQYF. CDR3 sequence (DNA): TGCGCCCACCCGAGAGAAAGCACAGATACGCAGTATTTT.

This clone has only one observation. The chain employs TRBV5-6 and TRBJ1-3; TRBD1 matches 8 bases. The V gene end was trimmed by 3 bases and the J gene end by 3 bases; junction bases not matched to a gene: 11. The CDR3 consists of 17 residues. CDR1 is SGHDT and CDR2 is YYEEEE in the germline V gene. CDR3 sequence: CASSSPPGTGFGNTIYF. CDR3 bases: TGTGCCAGCAGCTCACCTCCAGGGACAGGTTTTGGAAACACCATATATTTT.

The gene calls are TRBV7-9 and TRBJ2-5; the match to TRBD2 covers 8 bases. Trimming removed 0 bases from V and 10 bases from J; junction bases left unmatched: 7. This CDR3 is built from 14 residues. Germline CDR1 reads SEHNR; CDR2 reads FQNEAQ (reference sequence). The CDR3 bases are TGTGCCAGCAGCTTAGCTGGCGGGGGGTTGGACCAGTACTTC. This codes for CASSLAGGGLDQYF.